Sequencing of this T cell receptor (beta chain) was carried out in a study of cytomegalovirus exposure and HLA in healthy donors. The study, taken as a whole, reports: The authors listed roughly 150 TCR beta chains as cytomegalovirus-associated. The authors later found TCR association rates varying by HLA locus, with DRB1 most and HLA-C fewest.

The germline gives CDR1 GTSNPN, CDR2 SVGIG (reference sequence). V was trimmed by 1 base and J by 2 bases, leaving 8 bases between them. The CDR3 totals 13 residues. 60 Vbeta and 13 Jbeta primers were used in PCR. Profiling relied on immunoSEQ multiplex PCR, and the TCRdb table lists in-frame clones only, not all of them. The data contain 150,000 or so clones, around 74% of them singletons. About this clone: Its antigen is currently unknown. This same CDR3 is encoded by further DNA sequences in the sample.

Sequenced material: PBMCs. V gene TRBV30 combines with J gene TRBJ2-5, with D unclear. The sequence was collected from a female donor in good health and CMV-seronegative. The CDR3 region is CAWSGLSQETQYF. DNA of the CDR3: TGTGCCTGGAGTGGACTTTCTCAAGAGACCCAGTACTTC.